One and the same sample provided the 12 T cell receptor beta chains below, sequenced in a study of T-cell memory formation after mild COVID-19 (dated by TCRdb to the early 2020s). Library generation was performed with 5' RACE. The run used an Illumina NovaSeq 6000. Starting from the raw public reads, TCRdb applied fastp trimming at Q25, assembled clones with MiXCR and retained in-frame beta chains. Merged by CDR3 protein, the rows form single entries marked with the most common genes and DNA. The sample yields 300,000 to 350,000 distinct CDR3 sequences; 14% were counted once. In total, the top ten clones hold approximately 22% of the sample. The sample taken for sequencing was PBMCs or a T cell subset sorted from them (not recorded which). These receptors came from a man younger than 30 who had mild COVID-19 (a few samples of this study predate the infection). The sample titles of this study are shuffled in the database, so cell type and time point are left out; the donor was told from shared clones.

A few counts support this clonotype. J is TRBJ2-1 and V is TRBV9; no reliable D call. V was pared by 1 base and J by 8 bases, with 13 bases between. CDR3 length: 14 residues. Germline V gene lookup returns CDR1 SGDLS and CDR2 YYNGEE. CDR3 in amino acids: CASSVSRGEDEQFF. For the CDR3, the DNA is TGTGCCAGCAGCGTAAGCCGAGGCGAGGATGAGCAGTTCTTC.

The CDR3 here is CASSLGQGGLDEKLFF. The CDR3 DNA sequence: TGTGCCAGCAGCTTGGGACAGGGGGGGCTGGATGAAAAACTGTTTTTT. The rearrangement uses TRBV7-6 and TRBJ1-4; 11 nucleotides agree with TRBD1. Per germline, CDR1 SGHVS and CDR2 FNYEAQ. The CDR3 runs to 16 residues. Unmatched junction bases numbered 6, after V lost 3 bases and J lost 6 bases. The entire variable domain, with the rest obtained from reference TRBV7-6 and TRBJ1-4, is as follows: GAGVSQSPRYKVTKRGQDVALRCDPISGHVSLYWYRQALGQGPEFLTYFNYEAQQDKSGLPNDRFSAERPEGSISTLTIQRTEQRDSAMYRCASSLGQGGLDEKLFFGSGTQLSVL.

This clonotype has at least ten counts. The gene calls are TRBV29-1 and TRBJ2-2; no reliable D call. Trimming took 4 bases from V and 4 from J, leaving 13 bases between them. The germline V gene encodes CDR1 SQVTM and CDR2 ANQGSEA. The length of the CDR3 is 14 residues. The CDR3 region is CSVGLDGSTGELFF. The CDR3, as DNA: TGCAGCGTTGGTCTAGACGGAAGCACCGGGGAGCTGTTTTTT.

The J gene is TRBJ2-5, the V gene TRBV7-2, with 7 bases that match TRBD2. The length of the CDR3 is 14 residues. The junction had 3 bases not matched to a gene; V was cut back by 3 bases and J by 2 bases. Germline V gives CDR1 SGHTA, CDR2 FQGNSA. CDR3 nucleotides: TGTGCCAGCAGCTTTGGGAGGGCACAAGAGACCCAGTACTTC. Translation gives CASSFGRAQETQYF.

This sequence joins TRBV7-2 and TRBJ1-4, with 9 bases identical to TRBD1. This CDR3 has 14 residues. CDR1 SGHTA and CDR2 FQGNSA come from the germline V gene. Trimming removed 4 bases from V and 8 bases from J; junction bases left unmatched: 5. The CDR3 here is CASSYDRGGEKLFF. The CDR3 DNA sequence: TGTGCCAGCAGCTACGACAGGGGGGGGGAAAAACTGTTTTTT.

This clonotype was seen more than once but under ten times. The genes are TRBV5-1 and TRBJ2-3; maybe TRBD2 (5 bases). V dropped 0 bases and J dropped 2 bases, with 22 bases sitting between them. The germline V gene encodes CDR1 SGHRS and CDR2 YFSETQ. This CDR3 has 19 residues. The CDR3 is CASSLAPSSGNGDTDTQYF. The CDR3 DNA reads TGCGCCAGCAGCTTGGCTCCTAGTTCCGGAAACGGGGACACAGATACGCAGTATTTT.

This clonotype was observed a few times. The chain employs TRBV29-1 and TRBJ2-1; D is possibly TRBD1 (6 bases). Germline V CDR1 and CDR2: SQVTM, ANQGSEA. The CDR3 runs 16 residues. V was cut by 3 bases and J by 7 bases, with 22 bases left in between. CDR3 DNA: TGCAGCGTTGAGTCCCTGGACAGTCTACCGCGGAATGAGCAGTTCTTC. It specifies CSVESLDSLPRNEQFF.

V gene TRBV4-3 combines with J gene TRBJ2-1; D gene unclear. Germline lookup yields CDR1 LGHNA and CDR2 YSLEER. The CDR3 consists of 12 residues. V lost 0 bases and J 8 bases, leaving 5 bases between the germline ends. The CDR3 here is CASSQDWYEQFF. CDR3 DNA sequence: TGCGCCAGCAGCCAAGATTGGTATGAGCAGTTCTTC.

This clonotype occurred a few times. V usage is TRBV20-1 and J usage is TRBJ2-2; no definite D call. The germline V gene encodes CDR1 DFQATT and CDR2 SNEGSKA (reference sequence). The CDR3 is 14 amino acids. V was clipped by 1 base and J by 6 bases, with 12 bases between them. CDR3: CSARGTVVSGELFF. CDR3 coding DNA: TGCAGTGCTAGAGGGACCGTTGTCTCCGGGGAGCTGTTTTTT.

V usage is TRBV7-6 and J usage is TRBJ2-1; a weak D match, TRBD2 (6 bases). V was trimmed by 5 bases and J by 8 bases, leaving 19 bases between them. Germline CDR1 reads SGHVS; CDR2 reads FNYEAQ. CDR3 size: 15 residues. In DNA form, the CDR3 reads TGTGCCAGCAGCCCCCTGGGGGGTGCTGTCGATGAGCAGTTCTTC. The encoded protein is CASSPLGGAVDEQFF.

This clonotype was detected only a few times. The chain employs TRBV6-2 or TRBV6-3 and TRBJ1-2; unclear D gene. This CDR3 is built from 13 residues. Germline V gives CDR1 MNHEY, CDR2 SVGEGT. Trimming removed 7 bases at V and 2 bases at J, with 11 bases between. The chain's CDR3 is CASTHGGNYGYTF. The CDR3 nucleotides read TGTGCCAGCACCCACGGCGGGAACTATGGCTACACCTTC.

In its sample, this clonotype was seen a few times. The V and J genes are TRBV18 and TRBJ2-1, with 9 bases identical to TRBD1. With 0 bases clipped from V and 8 bases from J, the junction kept 5 bases outside the gene matches. CDR1 is KGHSH, CDR2 LQKENI, per germline. The CDR3 loop spans 15 amino acids. CDR3 in amino acids: CASSPPGQGVHEQFF. In nucleotides, the CDR3 is TGTGCCAGCTCACCACCGGGACAGGGAGTGCATGAGCAGTTCTTC.